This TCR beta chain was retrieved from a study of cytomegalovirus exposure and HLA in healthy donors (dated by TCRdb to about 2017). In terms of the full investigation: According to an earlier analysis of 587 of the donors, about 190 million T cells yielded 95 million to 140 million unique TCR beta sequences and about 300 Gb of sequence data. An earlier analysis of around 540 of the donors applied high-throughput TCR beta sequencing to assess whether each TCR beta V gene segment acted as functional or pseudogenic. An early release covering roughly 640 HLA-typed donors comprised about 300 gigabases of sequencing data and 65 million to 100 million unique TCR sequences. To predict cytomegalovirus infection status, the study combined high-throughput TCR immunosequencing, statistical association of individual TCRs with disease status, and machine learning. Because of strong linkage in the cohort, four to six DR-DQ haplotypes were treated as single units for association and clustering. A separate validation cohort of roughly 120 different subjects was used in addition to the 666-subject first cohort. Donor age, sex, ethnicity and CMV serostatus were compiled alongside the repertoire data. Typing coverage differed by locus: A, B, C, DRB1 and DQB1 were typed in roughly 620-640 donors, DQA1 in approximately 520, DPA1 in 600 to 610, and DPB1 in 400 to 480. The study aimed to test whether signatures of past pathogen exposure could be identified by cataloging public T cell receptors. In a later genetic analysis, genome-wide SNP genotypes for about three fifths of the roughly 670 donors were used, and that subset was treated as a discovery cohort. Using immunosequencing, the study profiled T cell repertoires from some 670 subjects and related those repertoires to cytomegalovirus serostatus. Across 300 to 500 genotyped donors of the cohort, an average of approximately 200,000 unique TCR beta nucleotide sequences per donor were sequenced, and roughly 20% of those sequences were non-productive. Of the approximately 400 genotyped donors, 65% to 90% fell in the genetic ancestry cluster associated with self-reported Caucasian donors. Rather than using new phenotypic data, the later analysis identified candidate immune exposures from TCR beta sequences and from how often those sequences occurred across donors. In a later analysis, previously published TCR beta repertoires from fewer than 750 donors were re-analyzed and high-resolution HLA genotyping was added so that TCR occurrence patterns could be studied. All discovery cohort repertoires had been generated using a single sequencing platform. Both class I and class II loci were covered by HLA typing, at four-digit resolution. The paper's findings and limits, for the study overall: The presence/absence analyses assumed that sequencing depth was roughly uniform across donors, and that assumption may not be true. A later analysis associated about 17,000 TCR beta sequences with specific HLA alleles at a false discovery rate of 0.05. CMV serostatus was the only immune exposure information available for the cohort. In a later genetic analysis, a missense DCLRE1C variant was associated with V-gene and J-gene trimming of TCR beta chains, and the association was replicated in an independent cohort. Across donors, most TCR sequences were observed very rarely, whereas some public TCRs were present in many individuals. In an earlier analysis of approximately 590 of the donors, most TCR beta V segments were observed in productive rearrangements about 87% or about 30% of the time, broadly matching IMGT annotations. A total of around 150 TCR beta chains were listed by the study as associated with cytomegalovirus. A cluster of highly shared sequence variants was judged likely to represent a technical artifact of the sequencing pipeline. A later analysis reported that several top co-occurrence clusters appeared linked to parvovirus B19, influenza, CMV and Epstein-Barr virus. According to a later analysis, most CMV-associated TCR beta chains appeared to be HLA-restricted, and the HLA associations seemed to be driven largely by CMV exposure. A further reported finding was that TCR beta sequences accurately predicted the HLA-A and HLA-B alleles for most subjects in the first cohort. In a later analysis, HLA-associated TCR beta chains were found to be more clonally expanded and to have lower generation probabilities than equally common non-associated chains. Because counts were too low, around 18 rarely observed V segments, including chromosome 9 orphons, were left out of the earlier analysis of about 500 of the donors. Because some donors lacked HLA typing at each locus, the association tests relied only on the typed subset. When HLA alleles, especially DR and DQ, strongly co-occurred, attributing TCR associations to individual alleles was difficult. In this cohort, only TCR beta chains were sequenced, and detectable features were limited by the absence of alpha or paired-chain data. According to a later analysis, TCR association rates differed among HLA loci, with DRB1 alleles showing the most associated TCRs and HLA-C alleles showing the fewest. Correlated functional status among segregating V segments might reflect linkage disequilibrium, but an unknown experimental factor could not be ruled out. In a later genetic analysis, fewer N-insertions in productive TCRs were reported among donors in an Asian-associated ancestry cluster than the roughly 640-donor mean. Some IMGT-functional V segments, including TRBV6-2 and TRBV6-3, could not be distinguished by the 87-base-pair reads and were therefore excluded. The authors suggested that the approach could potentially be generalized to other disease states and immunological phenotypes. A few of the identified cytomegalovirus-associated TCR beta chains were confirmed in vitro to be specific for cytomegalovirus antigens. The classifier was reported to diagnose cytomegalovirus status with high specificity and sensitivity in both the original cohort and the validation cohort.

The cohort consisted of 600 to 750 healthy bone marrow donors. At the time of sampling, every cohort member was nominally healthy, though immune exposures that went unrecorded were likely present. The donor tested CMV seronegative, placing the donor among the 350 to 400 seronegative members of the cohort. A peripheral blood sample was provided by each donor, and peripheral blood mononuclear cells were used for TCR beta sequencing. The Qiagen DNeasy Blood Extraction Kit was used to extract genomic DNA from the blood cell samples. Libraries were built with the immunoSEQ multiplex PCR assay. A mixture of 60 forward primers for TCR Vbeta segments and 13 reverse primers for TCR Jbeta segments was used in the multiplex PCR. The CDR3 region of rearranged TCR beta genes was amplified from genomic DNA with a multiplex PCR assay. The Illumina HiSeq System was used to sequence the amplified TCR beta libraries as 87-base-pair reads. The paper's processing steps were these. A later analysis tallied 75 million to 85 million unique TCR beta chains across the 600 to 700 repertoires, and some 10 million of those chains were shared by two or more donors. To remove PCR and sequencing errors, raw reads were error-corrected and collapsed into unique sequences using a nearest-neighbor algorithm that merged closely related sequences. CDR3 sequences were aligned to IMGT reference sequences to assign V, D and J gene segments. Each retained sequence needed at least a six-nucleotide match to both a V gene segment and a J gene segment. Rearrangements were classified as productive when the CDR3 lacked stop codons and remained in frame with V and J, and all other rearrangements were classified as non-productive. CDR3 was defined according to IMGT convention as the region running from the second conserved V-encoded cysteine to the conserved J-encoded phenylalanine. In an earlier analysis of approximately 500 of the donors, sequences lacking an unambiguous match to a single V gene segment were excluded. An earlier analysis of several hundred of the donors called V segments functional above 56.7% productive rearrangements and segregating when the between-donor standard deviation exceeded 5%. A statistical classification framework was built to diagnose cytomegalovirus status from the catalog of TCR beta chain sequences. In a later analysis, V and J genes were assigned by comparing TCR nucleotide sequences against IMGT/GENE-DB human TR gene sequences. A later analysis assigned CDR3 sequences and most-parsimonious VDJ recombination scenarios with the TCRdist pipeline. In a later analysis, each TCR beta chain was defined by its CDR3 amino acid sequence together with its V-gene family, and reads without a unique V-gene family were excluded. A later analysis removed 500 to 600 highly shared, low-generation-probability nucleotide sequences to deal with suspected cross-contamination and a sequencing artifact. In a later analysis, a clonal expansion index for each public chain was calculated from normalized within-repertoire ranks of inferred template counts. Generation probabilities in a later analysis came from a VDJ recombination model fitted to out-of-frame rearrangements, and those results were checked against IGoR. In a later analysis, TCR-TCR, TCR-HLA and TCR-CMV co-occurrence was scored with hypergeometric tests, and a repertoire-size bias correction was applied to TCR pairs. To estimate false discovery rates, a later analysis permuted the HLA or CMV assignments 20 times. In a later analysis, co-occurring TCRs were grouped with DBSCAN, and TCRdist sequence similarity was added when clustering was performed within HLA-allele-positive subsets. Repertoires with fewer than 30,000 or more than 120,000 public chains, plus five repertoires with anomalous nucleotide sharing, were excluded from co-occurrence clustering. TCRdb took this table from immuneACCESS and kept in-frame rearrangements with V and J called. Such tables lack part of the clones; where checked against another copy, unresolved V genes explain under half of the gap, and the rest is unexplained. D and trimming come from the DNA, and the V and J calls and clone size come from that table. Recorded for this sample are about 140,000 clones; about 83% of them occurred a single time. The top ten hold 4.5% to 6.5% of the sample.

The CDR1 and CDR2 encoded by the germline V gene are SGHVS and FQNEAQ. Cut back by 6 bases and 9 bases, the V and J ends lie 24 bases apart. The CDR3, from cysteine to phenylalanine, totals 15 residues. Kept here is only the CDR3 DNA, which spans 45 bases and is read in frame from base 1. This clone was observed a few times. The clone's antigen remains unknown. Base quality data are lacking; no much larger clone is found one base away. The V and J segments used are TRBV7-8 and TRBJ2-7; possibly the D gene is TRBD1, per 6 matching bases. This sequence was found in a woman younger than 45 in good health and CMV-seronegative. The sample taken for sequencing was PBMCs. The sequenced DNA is TGTGCCAGCAGTTTTACTCAGGGGCCCTCATCCGGGCAGTACTTC. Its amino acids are CASSFTQGPSSGQYF.